This note documents a single T cell receptor (beta chain) sequence. Method: immunoSEQ multiplex PCR; TCRdb's copy keeps in-frame clones and lacks some. The sample contains 55,000 to 75,000 clones, approximately 93% of which appear only once. These data are taken from a study of T cell changes during pregnancy in multiple sclerosis. The CDR3 is 14 amino acids. Losses at the gene ends were 4 bases for V and 6 bases for J; bases not matched to a gene: 8. Looked up from germline, CDR1 is MNHEY and CDR2 is SMNVEV (reference sequence). This chain links TRBV27 with TRBJ2-7, with 8 positions matching TRBD2. The source was CD8+ T cells from peripheral blood mononuclear cells, collected in the second trimester of pregnancy. The clonotype originates from a female donor with multiple sclerosis, enrolled in a pregnancy study. The DNA of the CDR3 is TGTGCCAGCAGTTCCGGGAGGGCCTCTCCCGAGCAGTACTTC. This translates into CASSSGRASPEQYF.